The 27 T cell receptor beta chains listed next were all sequenced from one sample in a study of T cell clones after liver transplantation (dated by TCRdb to between 2018 and 2021). Libraries were made using the immunoSEQ multiplex PCR assay. What TCRdb holds here is the immuneACCESS table cut down to in-frame rearrangements. Part of the clones is not present; checked against another copy, under half of the missing clones reflect an unresolved V gene, and the others are unexplained. The sample yields tens of thousands of clones; roughly 80% were counted once. The ten largest account for approximately 0.47% of the sample. This specimen consisted of CD4+ T cells from blood, obtained 45 to 46 months after liver transplant. Receptor source: a human patient who received a liver transplant. Some T cells seen after a transplant may have their origin in the graft donor.

The V gene is TRBV28, the J gene TRBJ2-3; D remains unclear. V was pared by 7 bases and J by 6 bases, with 17 bases between. CDR1 and CDR2 (germline): MDHEN, SYDVKM. There are 14 residues in the CDR3. The CDR3 protein is CASNYLSGLDTQYF. CDR3 DNA sequence: TGTGCCAGCAATTACCTCTCTGGGTTGGATACGCAGTATTTT.

The count of this clone is one. The chain combines TRBV7-2 with TRBJ2-7; possible D gene TRBD1, 6 bases. CDR1 is SGHTA and CDR2 is FQGNSA in the germline V gene. Trimming took 0 bases from V and 4 from J, leaving 16 bases between them. This CDR3 is 16 amino acids long. CDR3 sequence reads: CASSLAFRGKGYEQYF. In DNA form, the CDR3 reads TGTGCCAGCAGCTTAGCCTTTAGGGGGAAAGGTTACGAGCAGTACTTC.

The rearrangement links TRBV19 to TRBJ2-7, with TRBD1 matching over 10 bases. The trim removed 8 bases at V and 6 bases at J, leaving 10 bases unmatched. Germline V lookup: CDR1 LNHDA, CDR2 SQIVND (reference sequence). The CDR3 extends over 14 amino acids. CDR3 residues: CASGRGQGVLEQYF. CDR3 in DNA: TGTGCCAGTGGTCGTGGACAGGGGGTACTCGAGCAGTACTTC.

This clone was recorded only once. The rearrangement links TRBV28 to TRBJ1-2, with 7 positions matching TRBD1. CDR3 length: 14 amino acids. CDR1 and CDR2 from the germline V gene are MDHEN and SYDVKM. V gave up 5 bases and J gave up 9 bases; unmatched junction bases: 12. The CDR3, as DNA: TGTGCCAGCAGTCTCAATCAACAGGGGAGGAGCTACACCTTC. It codes for CASSLNQQGRSYTF.

This clone occurred once. The V gene is TRBV29-1, the J gene TRBJ2-7, with 8 nucleotides matching TRBD2. V was clipped by 5 bases and J by 4 bases; unmatched bases: 7. There are 13 residues in the CDR3. CDR1 is SQVTM, CDR2 ANQGSEA, per germline. As DNA, the CDR3 is TGCAGCGTTCAGGCGGGACTAGTTTACGAGCAGTACTTC. Protein sequence: CSVQAGLVYEQYF.

This rearrangement joins TRBV4-3 to TRBJ1-4; D possibly corresponds to TRBD1 (5 bases). Germline CDR1 LGHNA, CDR2 YSLEER. V was trimmed by 3 bases and J by 2 bases, leaving 13 bases between them. The CDR3 covers 16 residues. CDR3 in amino acids: CASSQLLGVTNEKLFF. CDR3 sequence (DNA): TGCGCCAGCAGCCAGCTACTGGGGGTGACTAATGAAAAACTGTTTTTT.

The chain employs TRBV27 and TRBJ1-5; a possible D gene is TRBD1 (5 bases). The CDR3 is 13 amino acids. V lost 3 bases and J lost 10, with 13 bases in between. Germline CDR1 MNHEY, CDR2 SMNVEV (reference sequence). The CDR3 sequence: CASSLVGAGPQHF. DNA of the CDR3: TGTGCCAGCAGTTTGGTAGGGGCTGGTCCCCAGCATTTT.

A few counts support this clone. V usage is TRBV27 and J usage is TRBJ2-4; 7 positions match TRBD2. In germline, CDR1 is MNHEY, CDR2 SMNVEV (reference sequence). V shed 2 bases, J shed 1 base, and the junction held 5 bases outside the gene matches. The CDR3 runs to 16 residues. Here the CDR3 reads CASSLQGGTAKNIQYF. Written as DNA, the CDR3 is TGTGCCAGCAGTTTACAGGGAGGGACGGCCAAAAACATTCAGTACTTC.

This clone was picked up one time. This chain links TRBV5-1 with TRBJ2-1; weak D call: TRBD2 (8 bases). Between the trimmed V and J ends, which lost 4 bases and 5 bases, there was a span of 22 bases. The CDR3 has 17 amino acids. Germline lookup yields CDR1 SGHRS and CDR2 YFSETQ. CDR3 in DNA: TGCGCCAGCAGCCGGGAGGGACAGCGCTCGATCAACAATGAGCAGTTCTTC. This sequence encodes CASSREGQRSINNEQFF.

The table lists this clone with a count of one. The chain links TRBV5-1 to TRBJ1-4; D unresolved. The CDR3 loop spans 14 amino acids. V dropped 3 bases and J dropped 7 bases, with 13 bases sitting between them. Germline CDR1 reads SGHRS; CDR2 reads YFSETQ. In DNA, the CDR3 is TGCGCCAGCAGCTCTGGACGGGTTAGTGAAAAACTGTTTTTT. It is translated as CASSSGRVSEKLFF.

The chain has TRBV6-5 and TRBJ2-7; D may be TRBD2 (6 bases). CDR3 length equals 13 residues. Germline CDR1 is MNHEY and CDR2 is SVGAGI. V dropped 6 bases and J dropped 2 bases, with 11 bases sitting between them. For the CDR3, the DNA is TGTGCCAGCAGACAAAGCGGGCCCTACGAGCAGTACTTC. Translating gives CASRQSGPYEQYF.

This clone came up a few times. The V and J genes are TRBV18 and TRBJ1-1; 8 bases agree with TRBD1. The CDR3 loop spans 13 amino acids. V lost 5 bases to trimming and J lost 14 bases; unmatched junction nucleotides: 13. Germline loops: CDR1 KGHSH, CDR2 LQKENI. Here the CDR3 reads CASSTGQGTIWFF. The CDR3 DNA sequence: TGTGCCAGCTCAACAGGACAGGGAACAATTTGGTTCTTT.

This clone was seen only a few times. The genes are TRBV4-2 and TRBJ1-5, with a tentative D call TRBD1 (6 bases). V lost 3 bases, J lost 4 bases, and 19 bases lay in between. The CDR3 is 17 amino acids. The germline V gene has CDR1 LGHNA and CDR2 YNFKEQ. CDR3 nucleotide sequence: TGTGCCAGCAGCCACGTCTCGAGGGGGGAACTTAATCAGCCCCAGCATTTT. It codes for CASSHVSRGELNQPQHF.

On this clone itself: The sample holds other DNA sequences that translate to the same CDR3. V is TRBV6-5 and J is TRBJ1-2; 7 bases map to TRBD1. Germline V gives CDR1 MNHEY, CDR2 SVGAGI. The CDR3 loop spans 13 amino acids. The V segment lost 3 bases and the J segment 4 bases; nucleotides outside the gene matches: 2. The CDR3: CASSYQGGYGYTF. CDR3 sequence (DNA): TGTGCCAGCAGTTATCAGGGGGGCTATGGCTACACCTTC.

This clone has only one observation. The rearrangement uses TRBV18 and TRBJ2-7; 9 bases align to TRBD2. This CDR3 has 13 amino acids. Germline-derived CDR1 and CDR2 are KGHSH and LQKENI. V gave up 5 bases and J gave up 4 bases; unmatched junction bases: 3. CDR3 loop: CASSGTSQYEQYF. The CDR3 DNA reads TGTGCCAGCTCAGGGACTAGCCAATACGAGCAGTACTTC.

The V call is TRBV2, the J call TRBJ2-3; D is perhaps TRBD1 or TRBD2 (6 bases each). V was cut by 6 bases and J by 6 bases, with 19 bases left in between. Germline V lookup: CDR1 SNHLY, CDR2 FYNNEI. CDR3 size: 15 residues. CDR3 amino acids: CASRRGLPDADTQYF. CDR3 coding DNA: TGTGCCAGCAGACGGGGGCTCCCTGATGCGGATACGCAGTATTTT.

As to this clone: At one end the junction does not follow the germline gene, possibly because of a read error. V and J are TRBV28 and TRBJ2-7; D is perhaps TRBD1 (6 bases). The CDR3 totals 13 residues. Germline V gene sequence: CDR1 MDHEN, CDR2 SYDVKM. The CDR3 spells CASSHRDPYGQYF. CDR3 nucleotides: TGTGCCAGCAGCCACAGGGACCCCTACGGGCAGTACTTC. Full variable domain (missing parts from reference TRBV28 and TRBJ2-7): DVKVTQSSRYLVKRTGEKVFLECVQDMDHENMFWYRQDPGLGLRLIYFSYDVKMKEKGDIPEGYSVSREKKERFSLILESASTNQTSMYLCASSHRDPYGQYFGPGTRLTVT.

The rearrangement links TRBV6-5 to TRBJ2-7, with D possibly matching TRBD1 (6 bases). Trimming took 7 bases from V and 0 from J, leaving 16 bases between them. This CDR3 contains 15 residues. Per germline, CDR1 MNHEY and CDR2 SVGAGI. The CDR3 here is CASTLGHSSSYEQYF. As DNA, the CDR3 is TGTGCCAGCACCCTGGGACACAGCAGCTCCTACGAGCAGTACTTC.

V gene TRBV6-1 combines with J gene TRBJ1-5, with D possibly TRBD1 on 6 matching bases. Trimming left V 6 bases short and J 0 bases short, with 12 bases between. This CDR3 has 15 amino acids. Looked up from germline, CDR1 is MNHNS and CDR2 is SASEGT. CDR3 amino acids: CASSLDRSSNQPQHF. The CDR3 DNA reads as TGTGCCAGCAGCCTAGACAGGAGTAGCAATCAGCCCCAGCATTTT.

The chain employs TRBV18 and TRBJ1-5, with 8 bases aligning to TRBD1. The CDR3 runs 14 residues. Germline CDR1 KGHSH, CDR2 LQKENI. V lost 4 bases, J lost 5 bases, and 4 bases stayed unmatched. CDR3 in DNA: TGTGCCAGCTCACTAGGGACAGGAGATCAGCCCCAGCATTTT. Translating it yields CASSLGTGDQPQHF.

This clone has just a few counts. The V call is TRBV11-2, the J call TRBJ2-7, with 8 bases lining up with TRBD1. V lost 4 bases and J lost 4; bases outside the gene matches: 6. This CDR3 has 14 amino acids. Germline CDR1 reads SGHAT; CDR2 reads FQNNGV. The CDR3 sequence: CASSYSGQGYEQYF. DNA for the CDR3: TGTGCCAGCAGCTATTCCGGACAGGGTTACGAGCAGTACTTC.

The chain employs TRBV29-1 and TRBJ2-3, with 7 positions matching TRBD2. Germline trimming cut 6 bases from V and 5 bases from J; bases unmatched to any gene: 29. Germline CDR1 reads SQVTM; CDR2 reads ANQGSEA. The CDR3 consists of 20 residues. CDR3 nucleotides: TGCAGCGTCTCCCGCGACCCGGGATGGTCGATGCGGGAGCCCATAGATACGCAGTATTTT. This gives the protein CSVSRDPGWSMREPIDTQYF.

The chain recombines TRBV5-1 with TRBJ2-5, with TRBD1 identical over 8 bases. Germline V gene data show CDR1 as SGHRS and CDR2 as YFSETQ. The CDR3 covers 14 residues. J lost 5 bases, V lost 3 bases, and 6 bases had no gene match. The CDR3 DNA reads TGCGCCAGCAGCTCTCAGGGGGCGTGGGAGACCCAGTACTTC. This gives the protein CASSSQGAWETQYF. Complete variable domain (other parts from reference TRBV5-1 and TRBJ2-5): KAGVTQTPRYLIKTRGQQVTLSCSPISGHRSVSWYQQTPGQGLQFLFEYFSETQRNKGNFPGRFSGRQFSNSRSEMNVSTLELGDSALYLCASSSQGAWETQYFGPGTRLLVL.

This chain joins TRBV4-1 and TRBJ1-2; 7 nucleotides align to TRBD1. Unmatched junction bases numbered 6, after V lost 2 bases and J lost 0 bases. Germline CDR1 reads MGHRA; CDR2 reads YSYEKL. This CDR3 region has 16 residues. The CDR3: CASSQIRQGSNYGYTF. The CDR3 DNA reads TGCGCCAGCAGCCAAATAAGACAGGGATCTAACTATGGCTACACCTTC.

This chain links TRBV30 with TRBJ1-2, with D tentatively TRBD1 (5 bases). Trimming took off 2 bases at V and 5 bases at J, with 18 bases between the two ends. The CDR3 covers 15 residues. CDR1 is GTSNPN, CDR2 SVGIG, per germline (reference sequence). The CDR3 nucleotides are TGTGCCTGGAGTCACCGGGACGGTGTTGGGTATGGCTACACCTTC. As protein: CAWSHRDGVGYGYTF. The full variable domain, in which reference TRBV30 and TRBJ1-2 provide the parts outside the CDR3, is SQTIHQWPATLVQPVGSPLSLECTVEGTSNPNLYWYRQAAGRGLQLLFYSVGIGQISSEVPQNLSASRPQDRQFILSSKKLLLSDSGFYLCAWSHRDGVGYGYTFGSGTRLTVV.

V is TRBV6-5 and J is TRBJ2-5; 9 bases align to TRBD2. Germline CDR1 MNHEY, CDR2 SVGAGI. The CDR3 extends over 14 amino acids. After removal of 6 bases from V and 7 bases from J, the junction contained 9 bases not matched to a gene. The CDR3 region is CASSRTSEGGTQYF. The CDR3 bases are TGTGCCAGCAGCAGGACTAGCGAGGGGGGGACCCAGTACTTC.

The chain has TRBV5-4 and TRBJ1-3, with 8 bases identical to TRBD1. Trimming at V came to 4 bases and at J to 1 base, leaving 7 bases not matched to a gene. Germline V gene lookup returns CDR1 SGHNT and CDR2 YYREEE (reference sequence). The CDR3 extends over 16 amino acids. CDR3 loop: CASSPGQGNSGNTIYF. The CDR3 DNA reads TGTGCCAGCAGCCCAGGACAGGGAAATTCTGGAAACACCATATATTTT.